A selection of T cell receptor beta chains follows, all from one sample in a study of blood T cell repertoires in COVID-19. Profiling relied on immunoSEQ multiplex PCR, and the TCRdb table lists in-frame clones only, not all of them. The data contain approximately 300,000 clones, roughly 85% of them singletons. The sample consisted of PBMCs or T cells enriched from blood (not recorded which). The receptors come from a woman aged 25 to 39 who had been exposed to COVID-19. The CDR3 runs from the conserved cysteine through the conserved F or W. A D gene is named only where the DNA matches it firmly. Expanded clones get a size class; other rows say once, few or many, or leave the size out.

d_call j_call clone_size v_call cdr3_aa cdr3_nt
- TRBJ2-1 - TRBV24-1 CATSDRTNDYNEQFF TGTGCCACCAGTGACCGGACAAACGACTACAATGAGCAGTTCTTC
- TRBJ2-6 once TRBV5-1 CASSLDGRDLRGDSGANVLTF TGCGCCAGCAGCTTGGACGGAAGAGATCTTCGCGGCGACTCTGGGGCCAACGTCCTGACTTTC
TRBD1 TRBJ1-2 - TRBV28 CASLMGTGALYTF TGTGCCAGCCTGATGGGGACAGGCGCACTCTACACCTTC
TRBD1 TRBJ2-3 - TRBV5-1 CASSFWSGGEADTQYF TGCGCCAGCAGCTTCTGGTCAGGGGGCGAGGCAGATACGCAGTATTTT
- TRBJ2-7 once TRBV12-3/TRBV12-4 CASSLSGSYEQYF TGTGCCAGCAGTTTATCGGGGTCCTACGAGCAGTACTTC
TRBD2 TRBJ2-7 - TRBV19 CASSMGLAGGSDSYEQYF TGTGCCAGTAGTATGGGACTAGCGGGAGGTTCGGACTCCTACGAGCAGTACTTC
- TRBJ1-5 once TRBV30 CAWDSGGRAQHF TGTGCCTGGGACTCCGGGGGGAGGGCCCAGCATTTT
- TRBJ2-5 - TRBV2 CASSEVDGGRETQYF TGTGCCAGCAGTGAAGTTGACGGCGGTCGGGAGACCCAGTACTTC
TRBD2 TRBJ2-3 - TRBV10-3 CAISSGLAGLERADTQYF TGTGCCATCAGTTCGGGGCTAGCGGGTCTCGAGAGGGCCGATACGCAGTATTTT
TRBD1 TRBJ1-2 - TRBV7-2 CASSLNGQGGYGYTF TGTGCCAGCAGCTTAAACGGACAGGGGGGATATGGCTACACCTTC
- TRBJ2-2 - TRBV4-2 CASSQSAGELFF TGTGCCAGCAGCCAGAGCGCCGGGGAGCTGTTTTTT
TRBD1 TRBJ1-5 - TRBV18 CASSPSGTGFSGNQPQHF TGTGCCAGCTCACCATCTGGGACAGGGTTTTCTGGCAATCAGCCCCAGCATTTT